The subject of this entry is one T cell receptor beta chain. This clonotype was counted ten times or more. Its antigen is still unknown. No per-base quality is available; no much larger clone lies one base away. Library method: PCR. The sample was run on an Illumina HiSeq 4000. Bulk TCR libraries were made following a previously described method, with the TCR primers given in Table S5. The Qiagen AllPrep DNA/RNA kit was used to purify total RNA. Before any analysis, reads coming from multiple sequencing runs of the same library were combined into one pool. Regarding the original processing steps: Reads were retained only if an exact TCR constant sequence was present, and the retained reads were trimmed to 150 nt and grouped according to their 12-nt molecular barcodes. Reads within each barcode group were sub-clustered using a 15% Levenshtein threshold, and quality-weighted consensus sequences were constructed for each RNA molecule. Non-functional sequences were filtered out, along with any lower-count sequence sitting one edit away from another sequence. Based on fitting two negative binomial distributions, any barcode sub-cluster with under 20% of the maximum read count was discarded. Starting from the raw public reads, TCRdb applied fastp trimming at Q25, assembled clones with MiXCR and retained in-frame beta chains. Every CDR3 protein is listed once, alongside the most common genes and DNA of its rows. The V and J calls were determined by TCRdb, not by the authors. The sample profile shows 60,000 to 70,000 distinct CDR3 sequences; about a sixth of them were found once. The top ten clonotypes cover approximately 1.5% of the sample.

These data belong to a study of molecular identifiers for immune sequencing clone quantification (dated by TCRdb to 2016 to 2019). At the level of the whole study: For a replicate experiment, the RNA from either 20,000 or 100,000 naive CD8 T cells was divided into five aliquots, and four of those aliquots went on to sequencing. This methods study benchmarked molecular-identifier clustering-based TCR repertoire sequencing (MIDCIRS) and TCR RNA copy counting, using CD8 T cells to do so.

CDR1 and CDR2 (SGHAT, FQNNGV) derive from the germline V gene. Trimming leaves V shorter by 4 bases and J shorter by 2 bases, with the junction holding 12 bases beyond the gene matches. The CDR3 goes from the cysteine to the phenylalanine over 19 residues. CDR3 DNA only is kept here, 57 bases in frame from base 1. Naive CD8 T cell libraries were made from around 20,000 to 1,000,000 sorted cells using 10%, 30% or 50% of purified RNA. Naive CD8 T cells were FACS-sorted as CD8+CD4-CCR7+CD45RA+ on a BD FACSAria II into RLT Plus buffer. To test detection sensitivity, Jurkat RNA equivalent to more than 8 TCR copies was spiked into samples of roughly 17,000-1,000,000 naive CD8 T cells. CD8 T cells were enriched using RosetteSep CD8+ T Cell Enrichment Cocktail and Ficoll-Paque, and the enriched cells then underwent ACK red cell lysis. Results and caveats for the whole study, not just this receptor: The naive libraries included spiked-in Jurkat TCR RNA (about 11 copies' worth), and this RNA is not part of the donor repertoire. Highly expanded clone sizes could be underestimated if identical TCR molecules share a barcode. When barcode sub-clustering was not used, chimeric consensus sequences inflated TCR diversity, with chimeras reaching as high as 47%. Even against a background of around 900,000 naive CD8 T cells, spiked-in Jurkat TCR RNA amounting to a single cell's worth was reported to be detectable. Modeling estimated 2.5 to 3 recovered TCR RNA copies per cell, compared with about 10 by digital PCR, which implies around 30% capture efficiency. In CMV-specific effector cells, clones with more than 20 RNA copies accounted for over 97% of molecules, whereas in naive cells such clones accounted for under 1%.

The source is a human donor in good health. Some libraries in this study had Jurkat cell RNA spiked in. What was sequenced was naive CD8+ T cells from blood, with Jurkat cell RNA spiked in. The cell subset or site label, read with the paper, signifies: FACS-sorted CD8+CD4-CCR7+CD45RA+ naive T cells. The V and J genes are TRBV11-2 and TRBJ2-3; TRBD2 aligns with 13 central bases. The CDR3 reads as follows: CASSSRLAGGRGATDTQYF. The DNA is TGTGCCAGCAGCTCCCGACTAGCGGGAGGCCGGGGGGCCACAGATACGCAGTATTTT.